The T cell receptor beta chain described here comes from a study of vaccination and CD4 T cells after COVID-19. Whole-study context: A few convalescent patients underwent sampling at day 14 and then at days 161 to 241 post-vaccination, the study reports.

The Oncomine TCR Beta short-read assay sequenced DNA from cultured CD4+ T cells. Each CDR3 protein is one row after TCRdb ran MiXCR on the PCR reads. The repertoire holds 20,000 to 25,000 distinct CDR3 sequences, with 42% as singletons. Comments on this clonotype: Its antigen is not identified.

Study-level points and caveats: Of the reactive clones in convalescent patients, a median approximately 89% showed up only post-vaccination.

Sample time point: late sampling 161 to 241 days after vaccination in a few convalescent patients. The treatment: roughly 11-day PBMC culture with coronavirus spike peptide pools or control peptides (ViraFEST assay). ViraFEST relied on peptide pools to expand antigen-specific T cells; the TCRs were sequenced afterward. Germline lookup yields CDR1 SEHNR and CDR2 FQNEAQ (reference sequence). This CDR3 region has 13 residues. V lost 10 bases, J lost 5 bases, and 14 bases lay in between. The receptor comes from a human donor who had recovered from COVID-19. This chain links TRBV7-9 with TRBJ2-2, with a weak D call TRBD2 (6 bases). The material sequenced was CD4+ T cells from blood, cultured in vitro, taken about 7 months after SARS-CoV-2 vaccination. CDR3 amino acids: CATDGGFTGELFF. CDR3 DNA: TGTGCCACCGACGGAGGGTTTACCGGGGAGCTGTTTTTT.